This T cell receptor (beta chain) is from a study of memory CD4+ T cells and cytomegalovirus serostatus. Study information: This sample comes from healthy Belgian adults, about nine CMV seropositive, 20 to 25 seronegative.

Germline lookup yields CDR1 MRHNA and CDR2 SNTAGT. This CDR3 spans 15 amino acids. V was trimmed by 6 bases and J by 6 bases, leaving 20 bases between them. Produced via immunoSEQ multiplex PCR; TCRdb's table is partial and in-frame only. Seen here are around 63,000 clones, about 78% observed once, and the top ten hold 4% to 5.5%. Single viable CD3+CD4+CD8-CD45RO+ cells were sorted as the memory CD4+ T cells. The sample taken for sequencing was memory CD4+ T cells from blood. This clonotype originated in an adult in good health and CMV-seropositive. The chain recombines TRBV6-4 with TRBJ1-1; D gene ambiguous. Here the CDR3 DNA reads TGTGCCAGCAGCCCCCTTCTCGCCGCCTGGTCTGAAGCTTTCTTT. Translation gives CASSPLLAAWSEAFF.